Listed below are T cell receptor beta chains from one sample, sequenced in a study of blood T cell repertoires in COVID-19. Sequencing used immunoSEQ multiplex PCR; TCRdb keeps in-frame clones, though not all of them. Of 490,000 or so clones in the sample, over 75% were seen once. Sequencing was carried out using PBMCs or T cells enriched from blood (not recorded which). Source of these receptors: a woman in her thirties or forties who had recovered from COVID-19. The CDR3 runs from the conserved cysteine through the conserved F or W.

TRBV4-3	TRBJ2-7	CASSQEAQTGKSITYEQYF
TRBV18	TRBJ2-5	CASSPLGGGEETQYF
TRBV28	TRBJ1-1	CASTLMDRVTEAFF
TRBV7-2	TRBJ2-7	CASSSLREQYF
TRBV2	TRBJ2-3	CAIDRGSTDTQYF
TRBV5-4	TRBJ2-1	CASSWGVAGSDEQFF
TRBV25-1	TRBJ1-2	CASSDVGGGSGIYGYTF
TRBV2	TRBJ1-1	CASRPLGGGAEAFF
TRBV6-2/TRBV6-3	TRBJ2-3	CASSYGLAGVSDTQYF
TRBV2	TRBJ1-2	CASKARQLSNYGYTF
TRBV21-1	TRBJ1-4	CASSKAGGRWKLFF
TRBV25-1	TRBJ2-3	CASSELREQGATDTQYF
TRBV19	TRBJ2-7	CASKSGTGRYEQYF
TRBV29-1	TRBJ1-2	CSVGHPGQAVGYTF
TRBV10-2	TRBJ2-7	CASKRQAFLYEQYF
TRBV13	TRBJ2-3	CASSIWGADTQYF
TRBV2	TRBJ2-5	CASSARTGPGETQYF
TRBV5-6	TRBJ2-7	CASSLASLAGVGEQYF
TRBV2	TRBJ2-1	CASSVTGGPSGKQFF
TRBV19	TRBJ1-2	CASTRDRFYGYTF
TRBV7-8	TRBJ1-3	CASSLGRTGLFLNTIYF
TRBV4-1	TRBJ1-2	CASSHTRTGGYTF
TRBV2	TRBJ2-1	CASSRGREGNEQFF
TRBV4-1	TRBJ2-1	CASSQDTGGSNNEQFF
TRBV27	TRBJ2-7	CASSLEWTGLYEQYF
TRBV5-4	TRBJ2-7	CASTLKASGSYEQYF
TRBV11-2	TRBJ2-7	CASSFVLREQYF
TRBV3-1/TRBV3-2	TRBJ1-6	CASSQVRDRGSPLHF
TRBV30	TRBJ1-5	CAWRGSPSNQPQHF
TRBV3-1/TRBV3-2	TRBJ1-4	CASRRNRVTNEKLFF
TRBV7-2	TRBJ2-3	CASSLDLGGRGPDTQYF
TRBV11-1	TRBJ2-5	CASGPGGETQYF
TRBV7-2	TRBJ2-3	CASSGLAVRTDTQYF
TRBV10-3	TRBJ1-4	CAIRDPGQGGEKLFF
TRBV11-2	TRBJ2-7	CASSPTSHEQYF
TRBV4-3	TRBJ1-1	CASSHRQGRTEAFF
TRBV19	TRBJ1-2	CASTQTGAYGYTF
TRBV3-1/TRBV3-2	TRBJ1-2	CASSIGGTSPYGYTF
TRBV7-9	TRBJ2-5	CASSPYPGDQETQYF
TRBV7-2	TRBJ2-3	CASSLFGRRDTQYF
TRBV6-2/TRBV6-3	TRBJ2-7	CASSISGFGPYEQYF
TRBV13	TRBJ2-2	CATGQGMNTGELFF